The entry that follows covers one T cell receptor beta chain sequence. Its antigen is unknown. A read error may account for a junction end that differs from germline. Germline V lookup: CDR1 SGHAT, CDR2 FQNNGV. This CDR3 spans 17 amino acids. From unsorted bulk tissue weighing roughly 18-31 mg, DNA and RNA were co-extracted. By surgical resection, the patients were treated for their primary liver carcinoma. This specimen belongs to a study of tumor-infiltrating lymphocytes in primary liver carcinoma. Study-wide points: Tumor samples exhibited a significantly greater top-250-clone fraction than blood samples (p = 0.039).

The authors made TCR beta cDNA from around 500 ng total RNA with a constant-region primer. Three nested multiplex PCR rounds of slightly modified ARM-PCR generated TCR beta libraries. TRBV1-TRBV30 forward primers and a C-beta reverse primer were used in the first two PCR rounds, which each ran for about 10 cycles. From the multiplex PCR reads, TCRdb called clonotypes with MiXCR, one entry per CDR3 protein. The sample includes about 30,000 distinct CDR3 sequences, roughly 70% of them seen just once. The source material was liver tumor tissue from sampling region 3. Sample subset: tumor region T3, left-lateral pole. The clonotype comes from a woman aged 25 to 39 with primary liver carcinoma and hepatitis B virus infection. V and J are TRBV11-2 and TRBJ2-3; TRBD2 matches at 8 bases. CDR3 region: CASSHLGSGSLTVTQYF. The CDR3 bases are TGTGCCAGCAGCCATCTAGGGAGCGGGAGTCTCACAGTTACGCAGTATTTT.